Listed below are T cell receptor beta chains from one sample, sequenced in a study of cytomegalovirus exposure and HLA in healthy donors. The assay was immunoSEQ multiplex PCR, and TCRdb's table has in-frame clones only and misses some. The sample shows under 200,000 clones, 80% to 85% of them seen only once. Sequences were obtained from PBMCs. The origin of the receptors is a man in his late teens or twenties in good health and CMV-seronegative. CDR3s include the opening cysteine and the closing phenylalanine or tryptophan. A D gene is named only where the DNA matches it firmly. Some rows have no size entry. The others give once, few or many, or a class for an expanded clone.

size	D	length	V	J	CDR3	DNA
few	-	12	TRBV6-1	TRBJ2-7	CASSSPSYEQYF	TGTGCCAGCAGTAGCCCTTCCTACGAGCAGTACTTC
once	-	13	TRBV27	TRBJ2-1	CASSSSFGVEQFF	TGTGCCAGCAGTTCCTCCTTCGGGGTTGAGCAGTTCTTC
-	-	14	TRBV4-1	TRBJ2-7	CASSPLRSSYEQYF	TGCGCCAGCAGCCCCCTCCGGAGCTCCTACGAGCAGTACTTC
few	-	15	TRBV25-1	TRBJ2-1	CASSEWEGGGNEQFF	TGTGCCAGCAGTGAATGGGAGGGGGGCGGGAATGAGCAGTTCTTC
few	-	19	TRBV5-5	TRBJ1-5	CASSRKTGIHDTSNQPQHF	TGTGCCAGCAGCCGGAAAACAGGGATTCATGATACTAGCAATCAGCCCCAGCATTTT
-	-	14	TRBV6-6	TRBJ2-1	CASSSSDGYNEQFF	TGTGCCAGCAGTTCCTCAGACGGGTACAATGAGCAGTTCTTC
-	-	13	TRBV5-6	TRBJ2-6	CASSGTGANVLTF	TGTGCCAGCAGTGGGACAGGGGCCAACGTCCTGACTTTC
-	TRBD1	15	TRBV5-5	TRBJ1-4	CASSFTGTGSEKLFF	TGTGCCAGCAGCTTTACCGGGACAGGTAGCGAAAAACTGTTTTTT
once	TRBD1	14	TRBV5-1	TRBJ2-7	CASSFGTGGYEQYF	TGCGCCAGCAGCTTCGGGACAGGGGGCTACGAGCAGTACTTC
-	TRBD2	13	TRBV7-2	TRBJ2-1	CASSTGTSREQFF	TGTGCCAGCAGCACAGGGACTAGCAGAGAGCAGTTCTTC
-	TRBD1	17	TRBV19	TRBJ1-2	CASTLPAGGSSHHGYTF	TGTGCCAGTACCCTCCCGGCAGGGGGGTCTTCCCATCATGGCTACACCTTC
-	-	16	TRBV12-5	TRBJ2-5	CASGSVIGQSLWTQYF	TGTGCTAGTGGTTCCGTGATTGGACAGAGCCTCTGGACCCAGTACTTC
-	TRBD2	17	TRBV7-9	TRBJ2-3	CASSPKGAGANTDTQYF	TGTGCCAGCAGCCCTAAGGGAGCGGGGGCTAACACAGATACGCAGTATTTT
-	TRBD2	15	TRBV4-1	TRBJ2-7	CASSRRGELVGEQYF	TGCGCCAGCAGCCGGCGGGGGGAGTTGGTAGGCGAGCAGTACTTC
-	-	14	TRBV19	TRBJ1-4	CASSTGQGNEKLFF	TGTGCCAGTAGTACGGGACAAGGAAATGAAAAACTGTTTTTT
-	TRBD1	15	TRBV5-1	TRBJ2-2	CASSTRTGSSGELFF	TGCGCCAGCAGCACCCGGACAGGGAGCTCCGGGGAGCTGTTTTTT
-	-	13	TRBV5-8	TRBJ1-1	CASSLDRNTEAFF	TGTGCCAGCAGCTTGGACAGGAACACTGAAGCTTTCTTT
once	TRBD2	14	TRBV7-3	TRBJ2-1	CASSRLADYNEQFF	TGTGCCAGCAGCCGACTAGCGGACTACAATGAGCAGTTCTTC
-	-	13	TRBV7-2	TRBJ2-1	CASRGGAVNEQFF	TGTGCCAGCAGAGGGGGGGCGGTCAATGAGCAGTTCTTC
-	TRBD2	14	TRBV5-1	TRBJ2-1	CASSLSGEYNEQFF	TGCGCCAGCAGCCTCAGCGGGGAATACAATGAGCAGTTCTTC
once	TRBD2	19	TRBV28	TRBJ2-1	CASSFLLAGGVRSYNEQFF	TGTGCCAGCAGTTTCCTCCTAGCGGGGGGCGTCCGTTCCTACAATGAGCAGTTCTTC
-	TRBD1	13	TRBV5-5	TRBJ2-5	CASGGTGLGTQYF	TGTGCCAGCGGAGGGACAGGGCTAGGGACCCAGTACTTC
-	TRBD2	15	TRBV7-8	TRBJ2-5	CASSSAGGRGKTQYF	TGTGCCAGCAGCTCCGCGGGCGGGAGGGGAAAGACCCAGTACTTC
once	-	14	TRBV6-6	TRBJ2-1	CASSYLVEGDEQFF	TGTGCCAGCAGTTACTTGGTGGAGGGCGATGAGCAGTTCTTC
-	-	15	TRBV29-1	TRBJ2-1	CSVDAGPSSYNEQFF	TGCAGCGTTGATGCAGGGCCAAGCTCCTACAATGAGCAGTTCTTC
-	TRBD2	20	TRBV18	TRBJ2-1	CASSRRLVGGGVSSYNEQFF	TGTGCCAGCTCACGTCGACTAGTTGGCGGGGGAGTTAGCTCCTACAATGAGCAGTTCTTC
once	-	14	TRBV7-9	TRBJ1-1	CASRPTGSNTEAFF	TGTGCCAGCAGACCGACAGGTTCTAACACTGAAGCTTTCTTT
-	-	15	TRBV7-7	TRBJ2-1	CASSLGLYTYNEQFF	TGTGCTAGCAGCTTAGGTCTCTATACCTACAATGAGCAGTTCTTC
-	-	15	TRBV11-3	TRBJ2-1	CASSTVDAGNNEQFF	TGTGCCAGCAGTACAGTAGACGCAGGCAACAATGAGCAGTTCTTC
-	TRBD2	18	TRBV27	TRBJ2-1	CASSLRLAGGPSLFEQFF	TGTGCCAGCAGTTTAAGACTAGCGGGGGGCCCAAGCCTCTTTGAGCAGTTCTTC
-	-	17	TRBV5-1	TRBJ1-6	CASSPGPGRTYNSPLHF	TGCGCCAGCAGCCCAGGCCCAGGGCGGACCTATAATTCACCCCTCCACTTT
-	TRBD1	16	TRBV7-6	TRBJ1-1	CASSPSLGQTNTEAFF	TGTGCCAGCAGCCCTAGCTTGGGACAGACGAACACTGAAGCTTTCTTT
-	-	14	TRBV28	TRBJ1-3	CASSLGGSGNTIYF	TGTGCCAGCAGTTTAGGGGGGTCTGGAAACACCATATATTTT
-	-	14	TRBV6-1	TRBJ1-1	CASSPTGIYSEAFF	TGTGCCAGCAGCCCTACGGGGATCTACAGTGAAGCTTTCTTT
-	-	14	TRBV27	TRBJ1-5	CASSFTNSNQPQHF	TGTGCCAGCAGTTTCACAAATAGCAATCAGCCCCAGCATTTT
-	TRBD1	15	TRBV7-2	TRBJ1-1	CASSGRDRVGTEAFF	TGTGCCAGCAGCGGACGGGACAGGGTCGGCACTGAAGCTTTCTTT
-	-	17	TRBV15	TRBJ2-1	CATSQWGLSSSYNEQFF	TGTGCCACCAGCCAATGGGGGCTCTCAAGCTCCTACAATGAGCAGTTCTTC
-	TRBD1	14	TRBV5-1	TRBJ2-7	CASSIDRGAYEQYF	TGCGCCAGCAGCATCGACAGGGGGGCCTACGAGCAGTACTTC
-	-	15	TRBV4-3	TRBJ2-6	CASSQWGAGANVLTF	TGCGCCAGCAGCCAGTGGGGGGCTGGGGCCAACGTCCTGACTTTC
-	TRBD2	14	TRBV7-9	TRBJ2-7	CASSETGLQYEQYF	TGTGCCAGCAGCGAGACGGGACTACAATACGAGCAGTACTTC
few	TRBD2	18	TRBV5-1	TRBJ2-2	CASSPQASGGLNTGELFF	TGCGCCAGCAGCCCCCAGGCTAGCGGGGGTCTGAACACCGGGGAGCTGTTTTTT
many	-	15	TRBV4-3	TRBJ2-7	CASSQTLDSSYEQYF	TGCGCCAGCAGCCAAACCCTGGACAGTTCCTACGAGCAGTACTTC